This T cell receptor (beta chain) was recorded in a study of cytomegalovirus exposure and HLA in healthy donors. Study summary: A prior study identified approximately 120 million unique TCR beta sequences from around 180 million T cells.

The primer mix had 60 Vbeta and 13 Jbeta primers. Profiling relied on immunoSEQ multiplex PCR, and the TCRdb table lists in-frame clones only, not all of them. The sample yields about 150,000 clones, roughly two thirds seen once. V was pared by 0 bases and J by 3 bases, with 12 bases between. The CDR3 contains 15 residues. In germline, CDR1 is SGDLS, CDR2 YYNGEE. The clonotype originates from a male donor in good health and CMV-seronegative. Specimen: PBMCs. This chain uses TRBV9 with TRBJ1-2; maybe TRBD1 (5 bases). The CDR3 nucleotides read TGTGCCAGCAGCGTAGGGCGGGGGGGTCACTATGGCTACACCTTC. This gives the protein CASSVGRGGHYGYTF.